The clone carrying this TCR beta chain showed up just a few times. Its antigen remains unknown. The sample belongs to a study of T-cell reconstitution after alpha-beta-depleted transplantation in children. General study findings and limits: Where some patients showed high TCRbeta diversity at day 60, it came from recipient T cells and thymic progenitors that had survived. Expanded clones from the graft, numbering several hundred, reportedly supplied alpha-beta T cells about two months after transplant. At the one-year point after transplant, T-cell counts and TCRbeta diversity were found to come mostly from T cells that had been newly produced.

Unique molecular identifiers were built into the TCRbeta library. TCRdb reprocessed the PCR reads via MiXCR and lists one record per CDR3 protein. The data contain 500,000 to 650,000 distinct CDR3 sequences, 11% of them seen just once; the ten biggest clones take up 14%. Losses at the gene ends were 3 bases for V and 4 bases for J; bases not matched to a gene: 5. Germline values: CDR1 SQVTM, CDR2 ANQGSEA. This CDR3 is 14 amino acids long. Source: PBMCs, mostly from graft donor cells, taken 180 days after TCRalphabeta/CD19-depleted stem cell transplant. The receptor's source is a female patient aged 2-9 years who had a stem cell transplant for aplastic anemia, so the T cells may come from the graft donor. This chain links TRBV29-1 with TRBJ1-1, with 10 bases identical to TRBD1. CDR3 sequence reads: CSVDRDRGGTEAFF. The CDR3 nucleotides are TGCAGCGTTGACCGGGACAGGGGTGGCACTGAAGCTTTCTTT.